This note documents a single TCR beta chain sequence. Its antigen is not identified. Healthy Caucasians, and only they, were the donors. The sample is drawn from a study of identical twins. A universal primer site was added by template switching, and unique molecular identifiers were carried by the cDNA. TCRdb reprocessed the 5' RACE reads with MiXCR, giving one entry per CDR3 protein. The repertoire includes more than 200,000 distinct CDR3 sequences, approximately 9% of them detected once, and about 5.5% sits in the top ten. Germline V gives CDR1 SGHDT, CDR2 YYEEEE. This CDR3 region has 17 residues. The V gene end was trimmed by 7 bases and the J gene end by 5 bases; junction bases not matched to a gene: 15. General study points: Beta clonotypes that were abundant in cord blood contained fewer insertions, a pattern absent from memory repertoires. Researchers reported excess low generation probability among twin-shared out-of-frame alpha sequences.

The chain couples TRBV5-6 to TRBJ2-3, with TRBD2 matching 11 bases. The source material was memory (CD45RO+) T cells sorted from blood. The sequence was obtained from a woman in her late teens or twenties in good health. CDR3 in DNA: TGTGCCAGCCGTCTGTTGGAACTAGCGGGGGTGCAAGATACGCAGTATTTT. Translating it yields CASRLLELAGVQDTQYF.